The clone carrying this T cell receptor beta chain showed up just a few times. The antigen is undetermined. This sample was taken from a study of cytomegalovirus exposure and HLA in healthy donors. General study points: Most TCR sequences were seen very rarely across donors, but some public TCRs occurred in many.

Trimming cost V 3 bases and J 5 bases, with 14 bases left between them. CDR3 length: 15 residues. From germline, CDR1 is SEHNR and CDR2 FQNEAQ (reference sequence). The PCR ran on 60 Vbeta and 13 Jbeta primers. Repertoires were generated with immunoSEQ multiplex PCR, while TCRdb's copy carries only in-frame clones and drops some. The sample holds 90,000 to 100,000 clones, approximately 9% seen once. Material for sequencing was PBMCs. This rearrangement joins TRBV7-9 to TRBJ2-1; D is possibly TRBD2 (6 bases). The sequence was obtained from a man aged 50-60 years in good health and CMV-seropositive. The CDR3 DNA reads TGTGCCAGCAGCTTCCTAAGTTGGGGGGACAATGAGCAGTTCTTC. It specifies CASSFLSWGDNEQFF.